The 18 T cell receptor beta chains presented below share a single source sample, sequenced in a study of cytotoxic CD8 clonotypes in ibrutinib-treated CLL. The protocol was immunoSEQ multiplex PCR, while the TCRdb copy is restricted to in-frame clones and leaves out a portion. The data show about 140,000 clones, 70% to 85% seen once. The sample consisted of PBMCs, taken after 12 months of ibrutinib treatment. These receptors were collected from a human donor with chronic lymphocytic leukemia.

This clone was counted a single time. The V call is TRBV7-2, the J call TRBJ1-2, with 8 nucleotides matching TRBD1. CDR1 and CDR2 (germline): SGHTA, FQGNSA. The CDR3 length is 16 residues. V dropped 0 bases and J dropped 4; count of bases not matched to a gene: 7. In DNA, the CDR3 is TGTGCCAGCAGCTTAGCAGGACAGGGTACCAGCTATGGCTACACCTTC. The encoded protein is CASSLAGQGTSYGYTF.

The V and J genes are TRBV19 and TRBJ2-1; D uncertain. Trimming pared 5 bases from V and 0 bases from J, leaving 11 bases between. CDR1 and CDR2 from the germline V gene are LNHDA and SQIVND (reference sequence). The CDR3 loop spans 15 amino acids. The CDR3 region is CASSLLWGSYNEQFF. The CDR3 coding sequence is TGTGCCAGTAGTCTTCTCTGGGGCTCCTACAATGAGCAGTTCTTC.

J is TRBJ2-4 and V is TRBV9; the D gene is possibly TRBD1 (7 bases). Trimming pared 3 bases from V and 9 bases from J, leaving 13 bases between. The CDR3 loop spans 13 amino acids. Germline V lookup: CDR1 SGDLS, CDR2 YYNGEE. The CDR3 spells CASSGGTAGIQYF. The CDR3, as DNA: TGTGCCAGCAGCGGCGGGACAGCCGGCATTCAGTACTTC. Supplemented by reference TRBV9 and TRBJ2-4, the full variable domain reads DSGVTQTPKHLITATGQRVTLRCSPRSGDLSVYWYQQSLDQGLQFLIQYYNGEERAKGNILERFSAQQFPDLHSELNLSSLELGDSALYFCASSGGTAGIQYFGAGTRLSVL.

The CDR3 reads CASSYAATDTQYF. The DNA of the CDR3 is TGCGCCAGCAGCTATGCAGCTACAGATACGCAGTATTTT. V and J are TRBV5-1 and TRBJ2-3; no firm D call. Germline V gene data show CDR1 as SGHRS and CDR2 as YFSETQ. V lost 3 bases, J lost 3 bases, and 8 bases lay in between. The CDR3 loop spans 13 amino acids.

This clone has a single count. This chain links TRBV4-2 with TRBJ2-7; 8 bases align to TRBD2. This CDR3 has 17 residues. Germline CDR1 reads LGHNA; CDR2 reads YNFKEQ. V lost 1 base to trimming and J lost 2 bases; unmatched junction nucleotides: 10. The CDR3 protein is CASSQVFQAGVTYEQYF. CDR3 bases: TGTGCCAGCAGCCAAGTTTTTCAAGCGGGAGTCACCTACGAGCAGTACTTC.

Here the CDR3 reads CASRTNSGNTIYF. The CDR3 coding sequence is TGTGCCAGCAGGACGAACTCTGGAAACACCATATATTTT. V is TRBV28 and J is TRBJ1-3; D remains ambiguous. The CDR3 is made up of 13 amino acids. Trimming pared 6 bases from V and 0 bases from J, leaving 6 bases between. The germline gives CDR1 MDHEN, CDR2 SYDVKM.

The rearrangement uses TRBV7-8 and TRBJ2-5; a possible D gene is TRBD2 (5 bases). Germline V lookup: CDR1 SGHVS, CDR2 FQNEAQ. This CDR3 spans 13 amino acids. The germline V and J ends were trimmed by 3 bases and 3 bases, with 8 bases remaining between them. The CDR3 region has the DNA TGTGCCAGCAGCTTGTCTAGCAAAGAGACCCAGTACTTC. Translation: CASSLSSKETQYF.

The chain couples TRBV6-1 to TRBJ1-1; TRBD1 aligns across 7 bases. Trimming cost V 4 bases and J 1 base; bases outside gene matches: 3. This CDR3 is built from 14 residues. Looked up from germline, CDR1 is MNHNS and CDR2 is SASEGT. The CDR3 nucleotides are TGTGCCAGCAGTGCCGGGACAGCGAACACTGAAGCTTTCTTT. This encodes CASSAGTANTEAFF.

V is TRBV10-3 and J is TRBJ2-2, with D hard to call. V gave up 10 bases and J gave up 0 bases, with 15 bases separating them. CDR1 ENHRY and CDR2 SYGVKD come from the germline V gene. The CDR3 sequence is 15 residues long. The CDR3 region is CATLRGVSNTGELFF. CDR3 nucleotides: TGTGCCACCTTAAGAGGAGTATCGAACACCGGGGAGCTGTTTTTT.

CDR3 in DNA: TGTGCCAGCAGTGTATTGTGGGACACTGAAGCTTTCTTT. It translates to CASSVLWDTEAFF. The rearrangement links TRBV2 to TRBJ1-1; no definite D call. Trimming left V 4 bases short and J 3 bases short, with 9 bases between. The germline gives CDR1 SNHLY, CDR2 FYNNEI. The CDR3 runs to 13 residues.

CDR3 region: CASIRGNSGANVLTF. Written as DNA, the CDR3 is TGTGCCAGCATCAGGGGGAACTCTGGGGCCAACGTCCTGACTTTC. The V call is TRBV11-3, the J call TRBJ2-6, with 7 bases fitting TRBD1. Trimming at V came to 7 bases and at J to 0 bases, leaving 3 bases not matched to a gene. The CDR3 covers 15 residues. The germline CDR1 and CDR2 sequences are SGHNT and YENEEA.

This clone was observed a handful of times. The chain links TRBV4-1 to TRBJ2-7; TRBD1 might be the D (6 bases). The CDR3 sequence is 15 residues long. Per germline, CDR1 MGHRA and CDR2 YSYEKL. V was cut by 2 bases and J by 1 base, with 12 bases left in between. CDR3 sequence reads: CASSQTGLSSYEQYF. The CDR3 region has the DNA TGCGCCAGCAGCCAAACAGGGTTATCATCCTACGAGCAGTACTTC.

The chain has TRBV11-2 and TRBJ2-7, with 9 bases aligning to TRBD2. Germline V gene sequence: CDR1 SGHAT, CDR2 FQNNGV. This CDR3 is built from 16 residues. V shed 5 bases, J shed 4 bases, and the junction held 12 bases outside the gene matches. DNA for the CDR3: TGTGCCAGCAGCCCTCACTCGCGGGGGGGCCGGTACGAGCAGTACTTC. Protein: CASSPHSRGGRYEQYF.

The gene calls are TRBV19 and TRBJ2-7; no definite D call. The CDR3 covers 14 residues. Trimming removed 7 bases at V and 3 bases at J, with 16 bases between. The germline V gene has CDR1 LNHDA and CDR2 SQIVND (reference sequence). CDR3 protein: CASKIGVSSYEQYF. CDR3 nucleotides: TGTGCCAGTAAGATTGGCGTCAGTAGCTACGAGCAGTACTTC.

The V and J genes are TRBV30 and TRBJ1-1; 11 bases line up with TRBD1. The CDR3 covers 15 residues. Germline V gene data show CDR1 as GTSNPN and CDR2 as SVGIG (reference sequence). Losses at the gene ends were 2 bases for V and 5 bases for J; bases not matched to a gene: 7. CDR3 protein: CAWSTRGTGGTEAFF. CDR3 in DNA: TGTGCCTGGAGTACTAGGGGGACAGGGGGGACTGAAGCTTTCTTT.

The chain is built from TRBV6-5 and TRBJ1-1; no reliable D call. This CDR3 contains 15 residues. The V end lost 5 bases, the J end lost 0 bases, and 13 bases lay between the germline ends. CDR1 and CDR2 (germline): MNHEY, SVGAGI. CDR3 DNA sequence: TGTGCCAGCAGTACTTCTAGACGGATGAACACTGAAGCTTTCTTT. Translating it yields CASSTSRRMNTEAFF.

Comment on this clone: Germline and junction disagree at one end, which may indicate a read error. The J gene is TRBJ2-3, the V gene TRBV28, with 8 positions matching TRBD2. The germline V gene encodes CDR1 MDHEN and CDR2 SYDVKM. The CDR3 totals 12 residues. The CDR3: CASSLRLGTSRF. The CDR3 nucleotides are TGTGCCAGCAGTTTAAGACTCGGGACTAGTCGCTTT. Using reference TRBV28 and TRBJ2-3 for the parts outside the CDR3, the full variable domain is DVKVTQSSRYLVKRTGEKVFLECVQDMDHENMFWYRQDPGLGLRLIYFSYDVKMKEKGDIPEGYSVSREKKERFSLILESASTNQTSMYLCASSLRLGTSRFGPGTRLTVL.

This chain connects TRBV7-9 to TRBJ1-2; TRBD1 aligns across 7 bases. The CDR3 has 15 residues. Losses at the gene ends were 4 bases for V and 1 base for J; bases not matched to a gene: 6. The germline gives CDR1 SEHNR, CDR2 FQNEAQ (reference sequence). CDR3: CASSSRQGINYGYTF. The CDR3 region has the DNA TGTGCCAGCAGCTCCCGACAGGGTATTAACTATGGCTACACCTTC.